Each of the 18 T cell receptor beta chains below was sequenced from the same sample in a study of T cell responses to AZD1222 COVID-19 vaccine. TCRdb's copy holds only in-frame clones and misses some; the assay was immunoSEQ multiplex PCR. This sample has 140,000 or so clones, with roughly 90% found just once. This material consisted of peripheral blood, taken 28 days after the second AZD1222 dose. The receptors originated from an adult who received the AZD1222 COVID-19 vaccine.

The chain couples TRBV9 to TRBJ2-1; 7 nucleotides line up with TRBD2. The CDR3 spans 15 residues. Trimming took 0 bases from V and 5 from J; bases not matched to a gene: 5. Per germline, CDR1 SGDLS and CDR2 YYNGEE. Here the CDR3 DNA reads TGTGCCAGCAGCGTAGGAGGGCTAGCGGACAATGAGCAGTTCTTC. Translating it yields CASSVGGLADNEQFF.

This sequence joins TRBV12-5 and TRBJ2-3, with D possibly called TRBD1 or TRBD2 (5 bases each). Trimming left V 7 bases short and J 5 bases short, with 16 bases between. Germline CDR1 and CDR2: LGHNT and FRNRAP. The CDR3 loop spans 14 amino acids. The CDR3 spells CASALGEPGDTQYF. In nucleotides, the CDR3 is TGTGCTAGTGCCTTGGGGGAGCCCGGAGATACGCAGTATTTT.

This rearrangement joins TRBV10-1 to TRBJ2-3, with D unresolved. Germline lookup yields CDR1 WNHNN and CDR2 SYGVQD (reference sequence). The CDR3 is made up of 15 amino acids. V was clipped by 4 bases and J by 0 bases, with 11 bases between them. The CDR3 spells CASSGGEPSTDTQYF. The CDR3 nucleotides read TGCGCCAGCAGTGGTGGGGAACCCAGCACAGATACGCAGTATTTT.

J is TRBJ2-1 and V is TRBV7-9, with 10 bases fitting TRBD2. There are 16 residues in the CDR3. Germline assignment: CDR1 SEHNR and CDR2 FQNEAQ (reference sequence). Trimming at V came to 3 bases and at J to 5 bases, leaving 7 bases not matched to a gene. The CDR3 DNA reads as TGTGCCAGCAGCTTCCGCGGGCTAGCGGGAGACAATGAGCAGTTCTTC. It codes for CASSFRGLAGDNEQFF.

This chain uses TRBV3-1 (or the pseudogene TRBV3-2) with TRBJ2-7; no clear D. The V and J ends lost 5 bases and 2 bases respectively, with 4 bases between them. This CDR3 contains 11 residues. The germline gives CDR1 LGHDT, CDR2 YNNKEL (reference sequence). CDR3 sequence reads: CASSDPYEQYF. CDR3 bases: TGTGCCAGCAGCGACCCCTACGAGCAGTACTTC.

V gene TRBV15 combines with J gene TRBJ1-3; no definite D call. Per germline, CDR1 LNHNV and CDR2 YYDKDF (reference sequence). The CDR3 runs 13 residues. V was cut by 0 bases and J by 3 bases, with 3 bases left in between. The DNA of the CDR3 is TGTGCCACCAGCAGAGACCGTGGAAACACCATATATTTT. It specifies CATSRDRGNTIYF.

The rearrangement joins TRBV15 to TRBJ2-7; maybe TRBD1 (5 bases). Trimming shortened V by 1 base and J by 5 bases, and 12 bases separated the two germline ends. The CDR3 length is 14 residues. The germline gives CDR1 LNHNV, CDR2 YYDKDF (reference sequence). DNA of the CDR3: TGTGCCACCAGCAGAGGCGGCAGGGCCAACGAGCAGTACTTC. It encodes CATSRGGRANEQYF.

The CDR3 sequence is CASSLAANEKLFF. The CDR3 region has the DNA TGTGCCAGCAGCTTAGCGGCTAATGAAAAACTGTTTTTT. J is TRBJ1-4 and V is TRBV7-9; D remains unclear. CDR3 length equals 13 residues. Germline V gene sequence: CDR1 SEHNR, CDR2 FQNEAQ (reference sequence). With 0 bases removed from V and 3 bases from J, the gap between germline ends came to 2 bases.

Written as DNA, the CDR3 is TGCAGCGTTGGGCGGAGACTGCAAATGAACACTGAAGCTTTCTTT. This codes for CSVGRRLQMNTEAFF. The chain carries TRBV29-1 and TRBJ1-1; no definite D call. Germline V lookup: CDR1 SQVTM, CDR2 ANQGSEA. This CDR3 is 15 amino acids long. The V end lost 4 bases, the J end lost 0 bases, and 15 bases lay between the germline ends.

The chain employs TRBV6-2 or TRBV6-3 and TRBJ1-5; 8 bases match TRBD1. This CDR3 is 15 amino acids long. Germline CDR1 reads MNHEY; CDR2 reads SVGEGT. The J segment lost 6 bases and the V segment lost 5 bases, leaving 9 bases of the junction unmatched. The CDR3: CASSIRDRGSQPQHF. The CDR3 DNA reads as TGTGCCAGCAGTATCCGAGACAGGGGAAGTCAGCCCCAGCATTTT.

This sequence joins TRBV7-2 and TRBJ2-3, with unresolved D. The CDR3 totals 14 residues. The V gene lost 3 bases and the J gene lost 6 bases, with 13 bases spanning the gap. The germline CDR1 and CDR2 sequences are SGHTA and FQGNSA. CDR3 sequence: CASSFRPYTDTQYF. CDR3 DNA sequence: TGTGCCAGCAGCTTTCGTCCTTATACCGATACGCAGTATTTT.

The genes are TRBV6-1 and TRBJ1-1, with unresolved D. CDR3 size: 16 residues. Trimming shortened V by 2 bases and J by 5 bases, and 18 bases separated the two germline ends. Germline V gene lookup returns CDR1 MNHNS and CDR2 SASEGT. The CDR3 region has the DNA TGTGCCAGCAGTGAATTGGCCAGCAATGTGATGACTGAAGCTTTCTTT. Translation: CASSELASNVMTEAFF.

CDR3 sequence reads: CASTWVAGRNTEAFF. The CDR3 DNA sequence: TGTGCCAGCACCTGGGTGGCAGGAAGGAACACTGAAGCTTTCTTT. The chain couples TRBV28 to TRBJ1-1; D is undetermined. The CDR3 is 15 amino acids. V was trimmed by 7 bases and J by 1 base, leaving 16 bases between them. CDR1 MDHEN and CDR2 SYDVKM come from the germline V gene.

This chain connects TRBV5-5 to TRBJ1-2; 7 bases align to TRBD1. After removal of 4 bases from V and 0 bases from J, the junction contained 6 bases not matched to a gene. The CDR3 is made up of 15 amino acids. The V gene's germline CDR1 is SGHKS and CDR2 YYEKEE (reference sequence). CDR3 region: CASSLTGSANYGYTF. CDR3 DNA sequence: TGTGCCAGCAGCCTGACAGGGTCAGCTAACTATGGCTACACCTTC.

This chain joins TRBV4-2 and TRBJ1-1, with no clear D. The V and J ends lost 1 base and 1 base respectively, with 13 bases between them. The CDR3 extends over 16 amino acids. Germline loops: CDR1 LGHNA, CDR2 YNFKEQ. The CDR3 protein is CASSQGWARPNTEAFF. The CDR3 bases are TGTGCCAGCAGCCAAGGATGGGCCAGACCGAACACTGAAGCTTTCTTT.

The chain combines TRBV2 with TRBJ1-2; D possibly corresponds to TRBD1 (5 bases). V dropped 4 bases and J dropped 4 bases, with 16 bases sitting between them. CDR3 length equals 15 residues. Germline-derived CDR1 and CDR2 are SNHLY and FYNNEI. The chain's CDR3 is CASSARGEAGYGYTF. The DNA of the CDR3 is TGTGCCAGCAGTGCTCGAGGGGAGGCGGGCTATGGCTACACCTTC. The variable domain in full, with the rest retrieved from reference TRBV2 and TRBJ1-2, is EPEVTQTPSHQVTQMGQEVILRCVPISNHLYFYWYRQILGQKVEFLVSFYNNEISEKSEIFDDQFSVERPDGSNFTLKIRSTKLEDSAMYFCASSARGEAGYGYTFGSGTRLTVV.

The chain links TRBV7-9 to TRBJ1-3; D unresolved. Per the germline V gene, CDR1 is SEHNR and CDR2 is FQNEAQ (reference sequence). Trimming cost V 5 bases and J 0 bases, with 11 bases left between them. The CDR3 totals 15 residues. CDR3 DNA: TGTGCCAGCAGCACCACAATCCCCTCTGGAAACACCATATATTTT. Translation gives CASSTTIPSGNTIYF.

V and J are TRBV6-5 and TRBJ1-6; D might be TRBD1 (6 bases). Germline CDR1 MNHEY, CDR2 SVGAGI. V was pared by 8 bases and J by 7 bases, with 15 bases between. The CDR3 contains 14 residues. Written as DNA, the CDR3 is TGTGCCAGCTCCCGGACAGTATCAAATTCACCCCTCCACTTT. Protein sequence: CASSRTVSNSPLHF.